The entry below describes one TCR beta chain. It has no known antigen specificity. No much larger clone is present one base from it, and per-base qualities are unavailable. The CDR3 regions of human TCRbeta chains were analyzed by immunosequencing. As for the original processing: Repertoire TCRs were checked for matches against a reference library of SARS-CoV-2-specific TCRs that had been generated using the MIRA antigen-specificity platform. Breadth was defined as the fraction of unique TCRs that were SARS-CoV-2-associated, and depth was defined as the fraction of total T cells that were SARS-CoV-2-associated. Using the MIRA data, each spike-specific TCR was mapped to the spike region that the TCR reacts to and placed in a CD4 or CD8 class. Log10-transformed breadth and depth values were compared by one-way ANOVA with Sidak's multiple comparisons tests. As stored in TCRdb, this immuneACCESS dataset retains in-frame rearrangements with V and J assigned. A fraction of the clones does not appear; measured against another copy, unresolved V genes explain less than half of the discrepancy, and the remainder lacks a known reason. V, J and clone size are those of that table, while D and trimming were read from the DNA. The sample data list roughly 200,000 clones, and over 80% of these were observed just once. Around 1% of the sample is held by the ten biggest clonotypes.

The data derive from a study of T cell responses to AZD1222 COVID-19 vaccine (dated by TCRdb to the early 2020s). For the wider study: TCR sequencing covered 230 or so trial participants: some 210 given two doses of AZD1222 and about 26 given two doses of MenACWY control vaccine. Trial participants were enrolled by age into 18-55, 56-69 and 70-plus year subgroups, with around 150, 28 and 57 TCR-sequenced participants respectively. General findings and caveats noted by the study authors: After two AZD1222 doses, spike-specific TCR breadth and depth were significantly higher than at day 0 and than in MenACWY recipients. The whole spike protein was spanned by vaccine-associated CD4 TCRs, and dominant responses were seen in regions 160-218 and 743-854. Only five to seven AZD1222 recipients were SARS-CoV-2 seropositive at baseline, limiting conclusions about previously exposed vaccinees. Because no day 14 peak-response samples were available, the repertoires could be characterized only after the peak T cell response. Epitopes outside the regions mutated in the B.1.351 and B.1.1.7 variants were reportedly recognized by nearly half of the unique spike-specific TCRs. Participants were mostly white British and included more females than males, and it was suggested by the authors that clonal diversity may have been underestimated. In the small 56-69-year group, the increase in depth fell short of significance, most likely because of low power.

Taken with the paper, the label for time point translates to: about 28 days (+/-7) after the second vaccine dose. Sample treatment or condition, as interpreted from the label and publication: meningococcal conjugate vaccine given as trial control. Vaccinee samples came from UK trials COV001 and COV002, including a single-blind randomized controlled phase 2/3 trial of AZD1222 (ChAdOx1 nCoV-19) in healthy adults. For TCRbeta chain sequencing, PBMC samples from trial participants were taken at day 0 and at day 28 after the second dose. The germline V gene (reference sequence) yields SGHNT for CDR1 and YYREEE for CDR2. The cysteine opens and the phenylalanine closes a CDR3 of 15 amino acids. Of all the DNA, just the CDR3 is kept, 45 bases in frame from base 1. V is pruned by 3 bases and J by 4 bases, leaving 7 bases of the junction without a gene match.

The V and J segments used are TRBV5-4 and TRBJ1-1, with 9 middle bases fitting TRBD1. This TCR derives from an adult who received the MenACWY meningococcal vaccine as a control. Sequencing used peripheral blood, obtained 28 days after the second dose of the MenACWY control vaccine. The bases are TGTGCCAGCAGCTCCTCCGGGACAGGGATCACTGAAGCTTTCTTT. Its protein reads: CASSSSGTGITEAFF. Outside the CDR3, residues come from the reference TRBV5-4 and TRBJ1-1 proteins, so the full variable domain is: ETGVTQSPTHLIKTRGQQVTLRCSSQSGHNTVSWYQQALGQGPQFIFQYYREEENGRGNFPPRFSGLQFPNYSSELNVNALELDDSALYLCASSSSGTGITEAFFGQGTRLTVV.